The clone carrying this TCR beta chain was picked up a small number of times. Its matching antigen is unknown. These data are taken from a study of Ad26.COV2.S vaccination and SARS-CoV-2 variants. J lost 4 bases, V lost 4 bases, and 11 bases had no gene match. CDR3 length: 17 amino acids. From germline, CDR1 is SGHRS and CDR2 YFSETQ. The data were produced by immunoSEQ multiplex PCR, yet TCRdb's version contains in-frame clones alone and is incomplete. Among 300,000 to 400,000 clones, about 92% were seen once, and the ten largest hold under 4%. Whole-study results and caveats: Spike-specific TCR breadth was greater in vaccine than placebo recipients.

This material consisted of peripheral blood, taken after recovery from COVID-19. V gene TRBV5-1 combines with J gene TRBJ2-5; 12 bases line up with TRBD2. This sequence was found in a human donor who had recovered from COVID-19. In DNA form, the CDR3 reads TGCGCCAGCAGCCCCCTTTTGGCTAGCGGGGGGGGAGAGACCCAGTACTTC. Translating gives CASSPLLASGGGETQYF.